These 20 T cell receptor beta chains came from one sample sequenced in a study of T cell responses to AZD1222 COVID-19 vaccine. Profiled with immunoSEQ multiplex PCR; TCRdb holds only in-frame clones, not every one. Altogether fewer than 200,000 clones are present, approximately 90% being singletons, with the ten largest covering approximately 1.6%. Specimen: peripheral blood, collected 28 days after the second AZD1222 dose. Every receptor here comes from an adult who received the AZD1222 COVID-19 vaccine.

In DNA form, the CDR3 reads TGTGCCAGCAGTTACTCGTTTTTAGGCAATCAGCCCCAGCATTTT. Translation gives CASSYSFLGNQPQHF. V usage is TRBV6-2 or TRBV6-3 and J usage is TRBJ1-5; no clear D gene. Germline-derived CDR1 and CDR2 are MNHEY and SVGEGT. V lost 0 bases, J lost 2 bases, and 8 bases lay in between. The CDR3 runs to 15 residues.

J is TRBJ1-3 and V is TRBV5-4; D is uncertain. Germline V CDR1 and CDR2: SGHNT, YYREEE (reference sequence). The ends were cut back, 0 bases at V and 4 bases at J, with 5 bases in the middle. The CDR3 loop spans 13 amino acids. CDR3 in DNA: TGTGCCAGCAGCTTGGGAGGGGGAAACACCATATATTTT. Its protein is CASSLGGGNTIYF.

The chain links TRBV18 to TRBJ1-3; 7 positions agree with TRBD1. The CDR3 runs 18 residues. Germline CDR1 KGHSH, CDR2 LQKENI. The V and J ends lost 2 bases and 0 bases, in that order; junction bases with no gene match: 10. CDR3 loop: CASSPMVGQARSGNTIYF. In DNA, the CDR3 is TGTGCCAGCTCACCAATGGTAGGACAGGCCCGCTCTGGAAACACCATATATTTT.

The CDR3 is CASSDGLAGGWYF. The CDR3 DNA follows: TGTGCCAGCAGTGACGGGCTAGCGGGAGGGTGGTACTTC. V and J are TRBV12-3 or TRBV12-4 and TRBJ2-7, with 12 positions matching TRBD2. The CDR3 contains 13 residues. Trimming at V came to 5 bases and at J to 12 bases, leaving 8 bases not matched to a gene.

The chain links TRBV7-2 to TRBJ1-2; D is undetermined. The CDR3 spans 17 residues. Germline assignment: CDR1 SGHTA and CDR2 FQGNSA. Trimming removed 2 bases from V and 2 bases from J, with 18 bases in between. Here the CDR3 DNA reads TGTGCCAGCAGCTTACAGGCGGCCTGGGGATCGAACTATGGCTACACCTTC. Its protein product is CASSLQAAWGSNYGYTF.

The rearrangement uses TRBV5-1 and TRBJ1-4; TRBD1 is a possible D gene (6 bases). The CDR3 is 14 residues long. Deletions cut 4 bases from V and 7 bases from J, with 14 bases between. The germline gives CDR1 SGHRS, CDR2 YFSETQ. Written as DNA, the CDR3 is TGCGCCAGCAGCGTGACAGGAGGACTTGAAAAACTGTTTTTT. Translating gives CASSVTGGLEKLFF.

The count of this clone is one. J is TRBJ2-1 and V is TRBV28; 10 nucleotides match TRBD1. Trimming removed 6 bases from V and 7 bases from J; junction bases left unmatched: 6. The germline V gene encodes CDR1 MDHEN and CDR2 SYDVKM. The length of the CDR3 is 14 residues. The CDR3 DNA reads TGTGCCAGCAGGCCTGACAGGGGGCAAAATGAGCAGTTCTTC. Translated, it gives CASRPDRGQNEQFF.

The chain is built from TRBV5-1 and TRBJ2-2; tentatively, D is TRBD1 (5 bases). CDR3 length equals 16 residues. CDR1 is SGHRS and CDR2 is YFSETQ in the germline V gene. Trimming left V 0 bases short and J 4 bases short, with 13 bases between. CDR3 residues: CASSLEAGPITGELFF. CDR3 DNA sequence: TGCGCCAGCAGCTTGGAGGCAGGGCCTATCACCGGGGAGCTGTTTTTT.

This chain uses TRBV19 with TRBJ1-1; D call uncertain. With 5 bases removed from V and 4 bases from J, the gap between germline ends came to 8 bases. Germline CDR1 reads LNHDA; CDR2 reads SQIVND (reference sequence). The CDR3 loop spans 12 amino acids. The CDR3 is CASSVIGTEAFF. The CDR3 DNA reads as TGTGCCAGTAGTGTCATCGGCACTGAAGCTTTCTTT.

The chain employs TRBV6-5 and TRBJ1-1; D not certain. V lost 7 bases and J lost 4, with 16 bases in between. Germline V gene lookup returns CDR1 MNHEY and CDR2 SVGAGI. CDR3 length: 14 residues. CDR3 DNA sequence: TGTGCCAGCAAACAAGGAGACTTCGGCACTGAAGCTTTCTTT. This encodes CASKQGDFGTEAFF.

V and J are TRBV19 and TRBJ2-7, with D perhaps TRBD2 (6 bases). Germline V gene data show CDR1 as LNHDA and CDR2 as SQIVND (reference sequence). The V end lost 3 bases, the J end lost 2 bases, and 8 bases lay between the germline ends. The CDR3 is 13 amino acids. DNA of the CDR3: TGTGCCAGTAGTATGGGACTTCCCTACGAGCAGTACTTC. Amino acids: CASSMGLPYEQYF.

The CDR3 DNA reads as TGTGCCAGCAGTTCCCGATGGAGAGGGGTCAATCAGCCCCAGCATTTT. This encodes CASSSRWRGVNQPQHF. This chain connects TRBV6-5 to TRBJ1-5, with D possibly being TRBD1 (5 bases). This CDR3 region has 16 residues. Germline V lookup: CDR1 MNHEY, CDR2 SVGAGI. V lost 4 bases and J 3 bases, leaving 16 bases between the germline ends.

The chain joins TRBV4-2 to TRBJ1-1, with TRBD1 identical over 10 bases. Germline trimming cut 1 base from V and 7 bases from J; bases unmatched to any gene: 6. Per germline, CDR1 LGHNA and CDR2 YNFKEQ. The CDR3 runs 15 residues. The CDR3 sequence is CASSQVGTGADEAFF. The CDR3 DNA reads as TGTGCCAGCAGCCAAGTCGGGACAGGGGCTGATGAAGCTTTCTTT.

The chain employs TRBV29-1 and TRBJ2-3; possible D gene TRBD1, 5 bases. V dropped 3 bases and J dropped 0 bases, with 10 bases sitting between them. The germline CDR1 and CDR2 sequences are SQVTM and ANQGSEA. This CDR3 region has 14 residues. This CDR3 reads CSVEGPFSTDTQYF. DNA of the CDR3: TGCAGCGTTGAGGGGCCTTTCAGCACAGATACGCAGTATTTT.

This chain links TRBV15 with TRBJ1-5; tentatively, D is TRBD1 (6 bases). The germline V gene encodes CDR1 LNHNV and CDR2 YYDKDF (reference sequence). V was shortened by 2 bases and J by 1 base, with 15 bases between the two germline ends. The CDR3 is 17 residues long. CDR3 in DNA: TGTGCCACCAGCAGATTGGGGGCAGCGATGAGCAATCAGCCCCAGCATTTT. It specifies CATSRLGAAMSNQPQHF.

This clone was observed a handful of times. This chain links TRBV5-1 with TRBJ2-5, with D uncertain. This CDR3 is built from 12 residues. Germline V CDR1 and CDR2: SGHRS, YFSETQ. Trimming stripped 2 bases from V and 0 bases from J, with 2 bases between. The DNA for the CDR3 is TGCGCCAGCAGCTTACACCAAGAGACCCAGTACTTC. It codes for CASSLHQETQYF.

J is TRBJ2-4 and V is TRBV9; unclear D gene. The germline V gene encodes CDR1 SGDLS and CDR2 YYNGEE. The ends were cut back, 2 bases at V and 3 bases at J, with 9 bases in the middle. There are 14 residues in the CDR3. The CDR3 sequence: CASSVDLVKNIQYF. The CDR3 bases are TGTGCCAGCAGCGTGGATCTGGTCAAAAACATTCAGTACTTC.

The genes are TRBV6-5 and TRBJ2-7; D call uncertain. The V gene's germline CDR1 is MNHEY and CDR2 SVGAGI. V was pared by 5 bases and J by 3 bases, with 17 bases between. The CDR3 has 15 amino acids. The CDR3 DNA sequence: TGTGCCAGCAGTATCACCCCGAACTACGACTACGAGCAGTACTTC. Translation: CASSITPNYDYEQYF.

The rearrangement joins TRBV9 to TRBJ2-4; 10 bases are a match to TRBD2. Losses at the gene ends were 3 bases for V and 4 bases for J; bases not matched to a gene: 4. The CDR3 runs to 15 residues. Per germline, CDR1 SGDLS and CDR2 YYNGEE. The CDR3 region is CASSAELAGKNIQYF. CDR3 bases: TGTGCCAGCAGCGCCGAACTAGCGGGGAAAAACATTCAGTACTTC.

The rearrangement links TRBV2 to TRBJ2-3; TRBD1 matches 10 bases. The germline V gene has CDR1 SNHLY and CDR2 FYNNEI. J gave up 4 bases and V 3 bases, and 4 bases lay outside the gene matches. The CDR3 contains 15 residues. In nucleotides, the CDR3 is TGTGCCAGCAGTGATTGGACAGGGGGATCAGATACGCAGTATTTT. This translates into CASSDWTGGSDTQYF.